The entry that follows covers one T cell receptor beta chain sequence. The CDR3 loop spans 12 amino acids. The germline CDR1 and CDR2 sequences are SGHTA and FQGTGA. The germline V and J ends were trimmed by 5 bases and 9 bases, with 11 bases remaining between them. Produced via immunoSEQ multiplex PCR; TCRdb's table is partial and in-frame only. The data contain more than 250,000 clones, 75% to 90% of them singletons. The source of the sample is a study of blood T cell repertoires in COVID-19. Study at large: Donors in the United States, Italy and Spain gave samples during acute or convalescent COVID-19.

The source is a human donor in a cohort sampled during active COVID-19. This chain joins TRBV7-3 and TRBJ2-1, with a tentative D call TRBD2 (5 bases). The specimen sequenced was peripheral blood. Here the CDR3 reads CASSQAEGEQFF. The CDR3 DNA sequence: TGTGCCAGCAGCCAGGCCGAGGGTGAGCAGTTCTTC.